This record covers a single T cell receptor beta chain. This clonotype was detected a few times. The target of this receptor is not known. No base quality values were provided; no much bigger clone lies one nucleotide off. This entry belongs to a study of T-cell reconstitution after alpha-beta-depleted transplantation in children listed by TCRdb under 2016. About the study as a whole: Using TCR repertoire profiling, the study quantitatively followed how T-cell immune reconstitution unfolded in children after TCRalphabeta/CD19-depleted allogeneic hematopoietic cell transplantation.

From the cysteine through the phenylalanine, the CDR3 covers 15 amino acids. This entry keeps only the CDR3 DNA: 45 bases, framed from base 1. According to the germline V gene, CDR1 reads ENHRY and CDR2 reads SYGVKD. The trim is 6 bases for V and 0 bases for J, with a gap of 14 bases between the germline ends. The library came from PCR. TCRdb names Illumina HiSeq 2500 as the instrument used. To normalize quantification of the TCRbeta repertoire, the TCR libraries were built with molecular barcoding that relied on unique molecular identifiers. TCRdb reprocessing: public reads trimmed at Q25 with fastp, clones called with MiXCR, in-frame beta chains kept. All rows with the same CDR3 protein become a single entry with the most common DNA and genes. This sample comprises some 290,000 distinct CDR3 sequences, almost 10% of them detected only once. The ten largest clonotypes hold roughly a tenth of the sample.

Recombination connected TRBV10-3 to TRBJ1-1; a weak D assignment points to TRBD1 (5 bases agree). The source was PBMCs from the stem cell graft donor, collected from the stem cell graft. The TCR was taken from a human donor who donated a stem cell graft to a child with SCID. This receptor carries the CDR3 CAIRGGTTMNTEAFF. The DNA sequence is given as TGTGCCATCAGGGGAGGGACGACCATGAACACTGAAGCTTTCTTT.